Below are 11 T cell receptor beta chains sequenced from a single sample in a study of cytomegalovirus exposure and HLA in healthy donors. Clones were read by immunoSEQ multiplex PCR, and TCRdb kept only the in-frame ones, dropping some. The table includes about 95,000 clones, roughly 85% detected once. Sequencing was done on a sample of PBMCs. The receptors were sampled from a man younger than 30 in good health and CMV-seropositive.

The chain is built from TRBV19 and TRBJ2-7, with D perhaps matching TRBD1 (8 bases). Between the trimmed V and J ends, which lost 8 bases and 3 bases, there was a span of 14 bases. Germline V CDR1 and CDR2: LNHDA, SQIVND (reference sequence). This CDR3 comprises 13 residues. Written as DNA, the CDR3 is TGTGCCAGTTCGACAGGGGACTACTACGAGCAGTACTTC. Amino acid sequence: CASSTGDYYEQYF.

CDR3 sequence reads: CASSVQGITNEKLFF. The CDR3 coding sequence is TGTGCCAGCAGCGTACAGGGGATAACTAATGAAAAACTGTTTTTT. The chain is built from TRBV5-5 and TRBJ1-4, with 7 nucleotides matching TRBD1. V shed 4 bases and J 1 base; nucleotides not matched to a gene: 4. Germline CDR1 reads SGHKS; CDR2 reads YYEKEE (reference sequence). The CDR3 spans 15 residues. Using reference TRBV5-5 and TRBJ1-4 for the parts outside the CDR3, the full variable domain is DAGVTQSPTHLIKTRGQQVTLRCSPISGHKSVSWYQQVLGQGPQFIFQYYEKEERGRGNFPDRFSARQFPNYSSELNVNALLLGDSALYLCASSVQGITNEKLFFGSGTQLSVL.

The V gene is TRBV7-9, the J gene TRBJ1-1; unclear D gene. The CDR3 extends over 13 amino acids. V was clipped by 5 bases and J by 2 bases, with 9 bases between them. CDR1 and CDR2 (germline): SEHNR, FQNEAQ (reference sequence). The CDR3 protein is CASSPTLNTEAFF. CDR3 coding DNA: TGTGCCAGCAGCCCGACTCTTAACACTGAAGCTTTCTTT.

J is TRBJ2-1 and V is TRBV5-1; 7 nucleotides agree with TRBD2. CDR3 size: 17 residues. Per the germline V gene, CDR1 is SGHRS and CDR2 is YFSETQ. Trimming at V came to 5 bases and at J to 7 bases, leaving 18 bases not matched to a gene. The CDR3 loop reads CASRNFRGDPGINEQFF. For the CDR3, the DNA is TGCGCCAGCAGAAATTTCCGGGGGGACCCAGGGATAAATGAGCAGTTCTTC.

This chain joins TRBV30 and TRBJ2-7, with 7 bases aligning to TRBD1. The CDR3 sequence is 14 residues long. Per germline, CDR1 GTSNPN and CDR2 SVGIG (reference sequence). Losses at the gene ends were 5 bases for V and 2 bases for J; bases not matched to a gene: 9. The CDR3 is CAWAVQGLTYEQYF. Written as DNA, the CDR3 is TGTGCCTGGGCTGTACAGGGGCTGACCTACGAGCAGTACTTC.

The chain uses TRBV9 and TRBJ2-7; TRBD1 aligns across 9 bases. The ends lost 2 bases at V and 0 bases at J; junction bases unmatched: 6. The germline V gene encodes CDR1 SGDLS and CDR2 YYNGEE. This CDR3 has 16 amino acids. DNA for the CDR3: TGTGCCAGCAGCGTCTCCGGGACAGGGAGCTCCTACGAGCAGTACGTC. Residues: CASSVSGTGSSYEQYV.

This rearrangement joins TRBV19 to TRBJ2-1, with 13 bases fitting TRBD2. This CDR3 contains 17 residues. After removal of 2 bases from V and 6 bases from J, the junction contained 7 bases not matched to a gene. Germline CDR1 and CDR2: LNHDA and SQIVND (reference sequence). The CDR3 region has the DNA TGTGCCAGTAGTATATTCGGACTAGCGGGAGTGGGCAATGAGCAGTTCTTC. This encodes CASSIFGLAGVGNEQFF.

The chain recombines TRBV5-1 with TRBJ1-2, with a weak D call TRBD1 (5 bases). Germline V gene lookup returns CDR1 SGHRS and CDR2 YFSETQ. V shed 0 bases and J shed 8 bases, with 14 bases lying between them. This CDR3 has 14 amino acids. DNA of the CDR3: TGCGCCAGCAGCTTGGGACAGACGGTTCGAGGCTACACCTTC. Translation: CASSLGQTVRGYTF.

The chain uses TRBV2 and TRBJ1-1; TRBD1 aligns across 10 bases. Per germline, CDR1 SNHLY and CDR2 FYNNEI. V trimming: 2 bases; J trimming: 4 bases; junction bases outside the gene matches: 7. CDR3 length: 16 amino acids. The CDR3 nucleotides read TGTGCCAGCAGTGAACAAGGAGGACAGGGGGGCACTGAAGCTTTCTTT. Translated, it gives CASSEQGGQGGTEAFF.

This clone was picked up a small number of times. The genes are TRBV6-4 and TRBJ1-5; a possible D gene is TRBD1 (6 bases). CDR1 is MRHNA and CDR2 is SNTAGT in the germline V gene. This CDR3 region has 15 residues. V was shortened by 6 bases and J by 0 bases, with 12 bases between the two germline ends. The DNA of the CDR3 is TGTGCCAGCAGGCGGACAGCTTATAGCAATCAGCCCCAGCATTTT. Translating it yields CASRRTAYSNQPQHF.

The chain uses TRBV19 and TRBJ1-5, with D perhaps matching TRBD1 (5 bases). Trimming stripped 5 bases from V and 0 bases from J, with 14 bases between. This CDR3 is built from 16 residues. Per germline, CDR1 LNHDA and CDR2 SQIVND (reference sequence). The CDR3 coding sequence is TGTGCCAGTAGTCCAATTAGGGGCTATAGCAATCAGCCCCAGCATTTT. This codes for CASSPIRGYSNQPQHF.